Presented here are 4 T cell receptor beta chains from one specimen sequenced in a study of blood T cell repertoires in COVID-19. TCRdb's table, derived via immunoSEQ multiplex PCR, lists solely in-frame clones and lacks some. The sample carries some 350,000 clones, 80% to 90% recorded once. Sample: PBMCs or T cells enriched from blood (not recorded which). These receptors were taken from a man younger than 35 who had recovered from COVID-19.

The chain couples TRBV27 to TRBJ2-1; 7 bases align to TRBD1. Germline V gives CDR1 MNHEY, CDR2 SMNVEV (reference sequence). The CDR3 contains 16 residues. V lost 2 bases to trimming and J lost 6 bases; unmatched junction nucleotides: 10. CDR3: CASSLRGRAGLNEQFF. Written as DNA, the CDR3 is TGTGCCAGCAGTTTAAGGGGGCGAGCCGGCCTCAATGAGCAGTTCTTC.

The rearrangement links TRBV19 to TRBJ2-6; possibly TRBD2 for D (6 bases). CDR1 is LNHDA and CDR2 is SQIVND in the germline V gene (reference sequence). With 5 bases removed from V and 0 bases from J, the gap between germline ends came to 17 bases. There are 18 residues in the CDR3. In DNA form, the CDR3 reads TGTGCCAGTAGTTCCTACGCGGGGAGAGGCTCTGGGGCCAACGTCCTGACTTTC. Translation: CASSSYAGRGSGANVLTF. Full variable domain (missing parts from reference TRBV19 and TRBJ2-6): DGGITQSPKYLFRKEGQNVTLSCEQNLNHDAMYWYRQDPGQGLRLIYYSQIVNDFQKGDIAEGYSVSREKKESFPLTVTSAQKNPTAFYLCASSSYAGRGSGANVLTFGAGSRLTVL.

DNA for the CDR3: TGTGCCAGCAGTTTATCCGGGTCATTCTACGAGCAGTACTTC. Protein: CASSLSGSFYEQYF. The chain combines TRBV28 with TRBJ2-7; no firm D call. V was pared by 1 base and J by 3 bases, with 10 bases between. CDR1 is MDHEN, CDR2 SYDVKM, per germline. The CDR3 is 14 residues long.

CDR3 in amino acids: CAGTSKTLAGRTATNEKLFF. The DNA of the CDR3 is TGCGCCGGCACCTCAAAGACATTAGCGGGACGGACTGCAACTAATGAAAAACTGTTTTTT. V usage is TRBV23-1 and J usage is TRBJ1-4; a possible D gene is TRBD1 (5 bases). TRBV23-1 is filed as an ORF, its function uncertain. The V and J ends lost 11 bases and 0 bases respectively, with 31 bases between them. CDR3 length: 20 residues.